A selection of T cell receptor beta chains follows, all from one sample in a study of blood T cell repertoires in COVID-19. Assay: immunoSEQ multiplex PCR; the TCRdb copy retains only in-frame clones and omits some. The repertoire holds about 180,000 clones, with about 84% as singletons. The sequencing sample was made of PBMCs or T cells enriched from blood (not recorded which). The receptors were sampled from a woman in her thirties who had recovered from COVID-19. Each CDR3 is given with its conserved first and last residue. Each record gives: J gene, D gene, V gene, clone size, CDR3 protein, CDR3 DNA. The D gene is left open where the match is weak. Some rows mark clone size as missing; the rest say once, few, many or name a class of expanded clone.

TRBJ2-1 TRBD2 TRBV10-3 NA CAIRQREAYNEQFF TGTGCCATCAGGCAGCGGGAAGCCTACAATGAGCAGTTCTTC
TRBJ2-5 NA TRBV10-3 NA CAISETGVPETQYF TGTGCCATCAGTGAAACAGGAGTACCGGAGACCCAGTACTTC
TRBJ1-6 NA TRBV10-3 NA CAANRADNSPLHF TGTGCCGCTAACAGGGCTGATAATTCACCCCTCCACTTT
TRBJ2-1 TRBD2 TRBV10-3 NA CAISETSGRGSYEQFF TGTGCCATCAGTGAGACTAGCGGGAGGGGGTCCTATGAGCAGTTCTTC
TRBJ2-7 NA TRBV28 NA CASSSTGRYEQYF TGTGCCAGCAGTTCGACAGGACGGTACGAGCAGTACTTC
TRBJ1-2 NA TRBV5-1 NA CASSLFSAGTTNYGYTF TGCGCCAGCAGCTTGTTTTCGGCAGGGACTACTAACTATGGCTACACCTTC
TRBJ1-2 TRBD1 TRBV2 NA CASKRQGLDLLSGYTF TGTGCCAGCAAGAGACAGGGGCTGGACCTTCTCAGTGGCTACACCTTC
TRBJ2-7 TRBD1 TRBV6-6 NA CASSRPQGAAYEQYF TGTGCCAGCAGTCGACCTCAGGGGGCCGCCTACGAGCAGTACTTC
TRBJ1-5 TRBD1 TRBV30 NA CAWSPGTGGNQPQHF TGTGCCTGGAGTCCCGGGACAGGGGGCAATCAGCCCCAGCATTTT
TRBJ1-3 NA TRBV18 NA CASSLGLQGSGNTIYF TGTGCCAGCTCCCTGGGACTGCAGGGCTCTGGAAACACCATATATTTT
TRBJ1-1 NA TRBV7-9 once CASSIHGAEAEAFF TGTGCCAGCAGCATACATGGGGCCGAAGCTGAAGCTTTCTTT
TRBJ2-4 TRBD1 TRBV7-9 NA CASSGRQGEWNIQYF TGTGCCAGCAGCGGAAGACAGGGGGAGTGGAACATTCAGTACTTC
TRBJ1-2 NA TRBV28 NA CASSLWGGLRTLDGYTF TGTGCCAGCAGTTTATGGGGGGGATTAAGAACTTTGGATGGCTACACCTTC
TRBJ2-2 NA TRBV9 NA CASSSSNTGELFF TGTGCCAGCAGCAGCTCCAACACCGGGGAGCTGTTTTTT
TRBJ1-3 NA TRBV7-3 NA CASSPTPGSSGNTIYF TGTGCCAGCAGCCCAACCCCCGGTAGCTCTGGAAACACCATATATTTT
TRBJ1-1 NA TRBV29-1 NA CSVEESAEAFF TGCAGCGTTGAAGAATCCGCGGAAGCTTTCTTT
TRBJ1-1 NA TRBV29-1 NA CSAEIPAGERVGTEAFF TGCAGCGCCGAAATCCCGGCAGGGGAAAGGGTCGGCACTGAAGCTTTCTTT
TRBJ1-6 TRBD1 TRBV5-5 NA CASSLTTGNNSPLHF TGTGCCAGCAGCCTAACGACAGGGAATAATTCACCCCTCCACTTT
TRBJ2-7 TRBD1 TRBV5-1 NA CASSLGQGSNEQYF TGCGCCAGCAGCTTGGGACAGGGGAGTAACGAGCAGTACTTC
TRBJ1-6 NA TRBV24-1 NA CATSDLQGSGYNSPLHF TGTGCCACCAGTGATTTGCAGGGGTCAGGCTATAATTCACCCCTCCACTTT
TRBJ2-1 TRBD2 TRBV24-1 NA CATSDRREGGAYNEQFF TGTGCCACCAGTGATCGGCGGGAGGGGGGGGCCTACAATGAGCAGTTCTTC
TRBJ1-1 NA TRBV28 NA CASSLLQMNTEAFF TGTGCCAGCAGCCTATTACAGATGAACACTGAAGCTTTCTTT
TRBJ2-2 NA TRBV5-1 few CASSFNIQGDTGELFF TGCGCCAGCAGCTTTAATATACAGGGCGACACCGGGGAGCTGTTTTTT
TRBJ2-3 NA TRBV7-2 once CASSLVSGADTQYF TGTGCCAGCAGCTTAGTTTCCGGAGCAGATACGCAGTATTTT
TRBJ2-3 NA TRBV30 NA CAWSVRAGPTDTQYF TGTGCCTGGAGTGTACGGGCGGGACCCACAGATACGCAGTATTTT
TRBJ1-2 TRBD1 TRBV5-1 NA CASSPVQGVSGYTF TGCGCCAGCAGCCCCGTGCAGGGGGTAAGTGGCTACACCTTC
TRBJ2-3 NA TRBV2 few CASQAYRDTDTQYF TGTGCCAGCCAAGCGTACAGGGACACAGATACGCAGTATTTT
TRBJ1-2 NA TRBV6-6 NA CASSYSQGYGYTF TGTGCCAGCAGTTACTCCCAGGGGTATGGCTACACCTTC
TRBJ2-5 TRBD2 TRBV28 once CASSFVHGLAGGGETQYF TGTGCCAGCAGTTTTGTGCACGGACTAGCGGGAGGGGGTGAGACCCAGTACTTC
TRBJ2-7 NA TRBV5-1 NA CASSLDSGGGEQYF TGCGCCAGCAGCTTGGATAGTGGGGGCGGCGAGCAGTACTTC
TRBJ1-2 NA TRBV3-1/TRBV3-2 once CASSQDIARASYNYGYTF TGTGCCAGCAGCCAAGATATTGCCAGGGCCAGTTATAACTATGGCTACACCTTC
TRBJ1-2 NA TRBV3-1/TRBV3-2 NA CASSQELLLSYGYTF TGTGCCAGCAGCCAAGAGCTACTACTCTCCTATGGCTACACCTTC
TRBJ1-1 TRBD1 TRBV2 NA CASSEWDRTEAFF TGTGCCAGCAGTGAATGGGACAGGACTGAAGCTTTCTTT
TRBJ2-7 TRBD2 TRBV19 few CASSILWASGDYEQYF TGTGCCAGTAGTATCCTTTGGGCTAGCGGTGACTACGAGCAGTACTTC
TRBJ1-2 TRBD1 TRBV28 NA CASAPYGTGYGYTF TGTGCCAGCGCCCCCTACGGGACAGGGTACGGCTACACCTTC
TRBJ1-1 NA TRBV28 NA CASTPLGGAGTEAFF TGTGCCAGCACCCCTCTAGGGGGGGCAGGCACTGAAGCTTTCTTT
TRBJ1-6 TRBD1 TRBV11-2 NA CASRPGQYNSPLHF TGTGCCAGCCGGCCGGGACAGTATAATTCACCCCTCCACTTT
TRBJ2-7 NA TRBV21-1 NA CASSNLPLAYTSYEQYF TGTGCCAGCAGCAATCTACCTCTAGCGTACACCTCCTACGAGCAGTACTTC
TRBJ1-1 NA TRBV19 NA CASSWDSNTEAFF TGTGCCAGTAGTTGGGACTCGAACACTGAAGCTTTCTTT
TRBJ2-2 NA TRBV7-2 NA CASSLGGTGELFF TGTGCCAGCAGCTTAGGAGGGACCGGGGAGCTGTTTTTT
TRBJ1-6 TRBD1 TRBV7-8 NA CASSLEGAWNSPLHF TGTGCCAGCAGCCTCGAGGGGGCCTGGAATTCACCCCTCCACTTT
TRBJ1-2 NA TRBV28 few CASSLEGRGYTF TGTGCCAGCAGTTTGGAGGGAAGGGGCTACACCTTC
TRBJ2-2 NA TRBV7-9 NA CASSAWGGTNTGELFF TGTGCCAGCAGCGCCTGGGGCGGGACGAACACCGGGGAGCTGTTTTTT
TRBJ2-4 NA TRBV7-9 NA CASSSRLGAKNIQYF TGTGCCAGCAGCTCTCGACTGGGAGCCAAAAACATTCAGTACTTC
TRBJ1-3 TRBD1 TRBV4-2 NA CASSQAGTGDGNTIYF TGTGCCAGCAGCCAAGCCGGGACAGGGGACGGAAACACCATATATTTT
TRBJ2-3 NA TRBV9 NA CASSVVDSRTDTQYF TGTGCCAGCAGCGTAGTAGACTCGCGCACAGATACGCAGTATTTT
TRBJ2-1 TRBD1 TRBV28 NA CASGKVGRGLHEQFF TGTGCCAGCGGGAAGGTGGGCAGGGGGTTGCATGAGCAGTTCTTC
TRBJ1-2 TRBD1 TRBV28 NA CASSLSPGGRYYGYTF TGTGCCAGCAGTTTATCCCCAGGGGGTCGGTACTATGGCTACACCTTC
TRBJ1-5 NA TRBV2 NA CASRPGGGNQPQHF TGTGCCAGCAGACCGGGGGGCGGCAATCAGCCCCAGCATTTT
TRBJ2-7 TRBD1 TRBV7-8 few CASSPYIIVPGQGGHEQYF TGTGCCAGCAGCCCTTATATTATTGTTCCGGGACAGGGGGGCCACGAGCAGTACTTC
TRBJ1-2 TRBD1 TRBV29-1 NA CSVEDSTGRRTF TGCAGCGTTGAAGATTCGACAGGGCGGCGGACCTTC